One T cell receptor (beta chain) is described in this entry. The data stem from a study of T cell changes during pregnancy in multiple sclerosis. Clones were read by immunoSEQ multiplex PCR, and TCRdb kept only the in-frame ones, dropping some. The sample lists 25,000 to 35,000 clones, around 87% occurring once. The starting material was CD4+ T cells from peripheral blood mononuclear cells, obtained in the third trimester of pregnancy. The TCR sequence derives from a female donor in good health, enrolled as a control in a pregnancy study.

Here the CDR3 reads CASSDSGLAGVCFSYNEQFF. The CDR3 coding sequence is TGTGCCAGCAGTGACTCGGGACTAGCGGGAGTCTGTTTCTCATACAATGAGCAGTTCTTC. The V gene is TRBV6-4, the J gene TRBJ2-1; 14 bases align to TRBD2. Germline values: CDR1 MRHNA, CDR2 SNTAGT. With 0 bases clipped from V and 4 bases from J, the junction kept 11 bases outside the gene matches. This CDR3 is built from 20 residues.